This T cell receptor (beta chain) was observed in a study of quantifying T cell responses using KT2 cells (dated by TCRdb to 2016 to 2017). In the study overall: RNA was DNase-treated and reverse transcribed with TCR alpha and beta constant-region primers, mostly using SuperScript III. To avoid over-amplification, PCR2 was carried out as a SYBR Green qPCR and halted once a predetermined fluorescence threshold was reached. The efficiency of the T4 ligation step under optimum conditions was estimated to be above 8%. Findings and caveats that apply to the study as a whole: KT2 sequences were still detected at the lowest spike-in tested, roughly one KT2 cell per 100,000 PBMC. The numbers of KT2 alpha and beta sequences increased linearly with the number of input KT2 cells across several orders of magnitude. The study did not include a side-by-side comparison of this pipeline with other TCR sequencing techniques. At very high KT2 spike-in numbers, detection of KT2 sequences reached saturation.

Known numbers of KT2, a T cell clone whose TCR had been sequenced previously, were spiked into unfractionated PBMC to test the sensitivity and accuracy of the pipeline. KT2 cells were mixed with a fixed number of PBMC to create a range of KT2-to-PBMC ratios. A note on this clonotype: Its recognized antigen is unknown. Base qualities are not at hand, and no much larger clone is one base apart.

Library preparation employed UMI-ligation and nested PCR. T4 RNA ligase 1 was used to ligate a single-stranded oligonucleotide containing the Illumina SP2 sequence and a UMI to the 3' end of the cDNA. PCR1 consisted of about 4 cycles (98 degrees C 15 s, 69 degrees C 30 s, 72 degrees C 40 s), and for the beta primer an equimolar mix of RC1.1 and RC1.2 was used to cover TRBC1 and TRBC2. From PCR2 onward, TCR alpha and beta chains were processed separately, with sample indices and Illumina adaptors added. Placed after an 8-base spacer, the UMI was made up of 12 random nucleotides arranged as two hexamers with a spacer between them. The libraries were sequenced on an Illumina MiSeq using v2 2x251 paired-end chemistry, usually with some twelve samples in each run. PhiX DNA at roughly 4.5-7% was added to each sequencing library to increase diversity. The source study handled its data this way. Raw reads were converted to FASTQ with bcl2fastq and were demultiplexed by dual indices with Demultiplexor. V and J genes were assigned by Decombinator through tag matching, with a single base-pair mismatch being allowed. Collapsinator used UMIs to correct both sequencing errors and frequency errors arising from PCR heterogeneity. Decombinator identifiers were converted to nucleotide sequence by CDR3Translator, the sequences were translated to amino acids, and CDR3 was extracted using C- and N-terminal motifs. Each distinct KT2 TCR was counted as a cluster of KT2 sequences sharing one unique molecular identifier. The public sequencing data were trimmed at Q25 with fastp and processed into clonotypes with MiXCR by TCRdb, which kept only in-frame beta chains. CDR3 protein duplicates are merged, each entry listing the most common genes and DNA. TCRdb's processing, not the authors' own work, is the source of the V and J calls. Here the sample has tens of thousands of distinct CDR3 sequences; 7.3% occur a single time. About 15% of the sample is held by the ten biggest clonotypes.

The germline V gene provides CDR1 KGHSH and CDR2 LQKENI. The V and J ends are trimmed by 6 bases and 5 bases, leaving 13 bases between them. The CDR3 runs 13 residues from the cysteine to the phenylalanine. Solely the CDR3 DNA is kept, with 39 bases framed from the first base. What was sequenced was PBMCs spiked with cells of the T cell clone KT2. The chain was built from TRBV18 and TRBJ1-1; a tentative D match to TRBD1 spans 6 bases. The TCR comes from a human donor. At the DNA level, the sequence is TGTGCCAGCTCCCAAAGGGGGGATACTGAAGCTTTCTTT. This yields the protein CASSQRGDTEAFF.